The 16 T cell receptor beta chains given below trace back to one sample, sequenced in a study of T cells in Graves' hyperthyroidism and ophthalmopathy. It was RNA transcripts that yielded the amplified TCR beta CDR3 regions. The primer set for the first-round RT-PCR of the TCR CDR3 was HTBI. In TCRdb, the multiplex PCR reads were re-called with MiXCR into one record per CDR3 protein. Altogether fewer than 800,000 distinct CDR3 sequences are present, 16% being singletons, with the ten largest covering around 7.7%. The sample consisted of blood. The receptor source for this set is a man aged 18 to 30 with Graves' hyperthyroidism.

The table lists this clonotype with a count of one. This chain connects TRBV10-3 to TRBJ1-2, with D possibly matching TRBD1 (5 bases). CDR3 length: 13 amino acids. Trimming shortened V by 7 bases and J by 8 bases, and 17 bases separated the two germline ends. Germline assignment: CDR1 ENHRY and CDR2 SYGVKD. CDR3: CAITEPGVGGYTF. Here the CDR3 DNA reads TGTGCCATCACCGAGCCGGGGGTCGGAGGCTACACCTTC.

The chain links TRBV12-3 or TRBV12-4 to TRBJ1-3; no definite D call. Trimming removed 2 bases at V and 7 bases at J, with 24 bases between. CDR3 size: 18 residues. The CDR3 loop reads CASSLRGSGRHGGNTIYF. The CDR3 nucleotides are TGTGCCAGCAGTTTAAGAGGGTCTGGCCGGCATGGTGGTAACACCATATATTTT.

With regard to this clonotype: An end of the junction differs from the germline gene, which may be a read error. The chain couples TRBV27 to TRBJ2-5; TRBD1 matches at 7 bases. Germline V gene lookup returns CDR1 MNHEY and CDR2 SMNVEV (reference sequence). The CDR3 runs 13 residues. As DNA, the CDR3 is TGTTCCAGCAGCCCAAGGGGGCTGGAGACCCAGTACTTC. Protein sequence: CSSSPRGLETQYF.

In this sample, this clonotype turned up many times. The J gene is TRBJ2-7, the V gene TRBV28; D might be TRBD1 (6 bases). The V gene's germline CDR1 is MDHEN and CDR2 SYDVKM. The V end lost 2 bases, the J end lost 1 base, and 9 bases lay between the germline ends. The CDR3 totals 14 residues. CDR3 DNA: TGTGCCAGCAGTTTAGGACAGCCATCCTACGAGCAGTACTTC. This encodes CASSLGQPSYEQYF.

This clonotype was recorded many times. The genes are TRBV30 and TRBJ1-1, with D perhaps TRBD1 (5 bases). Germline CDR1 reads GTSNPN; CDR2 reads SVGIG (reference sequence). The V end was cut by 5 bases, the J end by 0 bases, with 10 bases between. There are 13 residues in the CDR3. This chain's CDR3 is CAWSGTMNTEAFF. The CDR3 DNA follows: TGTGCCTGGTCCGGGACGATGAACACTGAAGCTTTCTTT.

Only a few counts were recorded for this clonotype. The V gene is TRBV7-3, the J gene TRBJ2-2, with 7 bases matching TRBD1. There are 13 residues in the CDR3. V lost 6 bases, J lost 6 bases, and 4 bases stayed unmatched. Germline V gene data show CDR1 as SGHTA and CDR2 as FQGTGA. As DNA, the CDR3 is TGTGCCAGCAGTAAACAGGGGTCCGGGGAGCTGTTTTTT. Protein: CASSKQGSGELFF.

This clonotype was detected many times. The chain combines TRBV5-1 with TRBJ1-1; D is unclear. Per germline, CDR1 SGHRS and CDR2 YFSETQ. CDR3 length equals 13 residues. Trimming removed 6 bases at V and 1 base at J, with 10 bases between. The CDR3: CASTGVTNTEAFF. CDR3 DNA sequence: TGCGCCAGCACCGGGGTGACGAACACTGAAGCTTTCTTT.

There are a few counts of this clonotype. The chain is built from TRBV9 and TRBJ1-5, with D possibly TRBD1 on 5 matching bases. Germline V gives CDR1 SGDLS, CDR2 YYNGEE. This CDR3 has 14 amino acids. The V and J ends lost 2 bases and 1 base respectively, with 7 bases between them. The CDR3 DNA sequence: TGTGCCAGCAGCGTGGGACTGAGCAATCAGCCCCAGCATTTT. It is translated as CASSVGLSNQPQHF. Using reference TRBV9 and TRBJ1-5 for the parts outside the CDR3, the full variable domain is DSGVTQTPKHLITATGQRVTLRCSPRSGDLSVYWYQQSLDQGLQFLIQYYNGEERAKGNILERFSAQQFPDLHSELNLSSLELGDSALYFCASSVGLSNQPQHFGDGTRLSIL.

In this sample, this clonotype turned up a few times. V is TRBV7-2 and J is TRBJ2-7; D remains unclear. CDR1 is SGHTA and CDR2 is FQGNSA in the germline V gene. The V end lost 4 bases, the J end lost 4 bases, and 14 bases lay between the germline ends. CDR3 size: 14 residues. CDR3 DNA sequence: TGTGCCAGCAGCTCGAGACCAGATGTTTACGAGCAGTACTTC. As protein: CASSSRPDVYEQYF.

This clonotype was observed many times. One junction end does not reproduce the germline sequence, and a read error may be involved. The DNA for the CDR3 is TGTGCCAGCAGAGAAGCGGGAGGGGCCTACAATGAGCAGTTCTTC. Encoded protein: CASREAGGAYNEQFF. This chain uses TRBV2 with TRBJ2-1, with 10 bases that match TRBD2. Germline V CDR1 and CDR2: SNHLY, FYNNEI. CDR3 size: 15 residues.

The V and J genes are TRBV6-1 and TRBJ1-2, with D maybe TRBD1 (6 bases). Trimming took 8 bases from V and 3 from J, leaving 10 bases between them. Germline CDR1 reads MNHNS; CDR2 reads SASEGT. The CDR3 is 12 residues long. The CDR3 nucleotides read TGTGCCAGCGCAAGGGGGGACTATGGCTACACCTTC. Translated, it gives CASARGDYGYTF.

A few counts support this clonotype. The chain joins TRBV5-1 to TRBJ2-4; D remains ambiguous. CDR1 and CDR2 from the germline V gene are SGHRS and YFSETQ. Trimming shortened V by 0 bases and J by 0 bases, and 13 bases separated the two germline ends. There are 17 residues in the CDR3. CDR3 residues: CASSLEGRTIAKNIQYF. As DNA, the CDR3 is TGCGCCAGCAGCTTGGAGGGCAGAACCATAGCCAAAAACATTCAGTACTTC.

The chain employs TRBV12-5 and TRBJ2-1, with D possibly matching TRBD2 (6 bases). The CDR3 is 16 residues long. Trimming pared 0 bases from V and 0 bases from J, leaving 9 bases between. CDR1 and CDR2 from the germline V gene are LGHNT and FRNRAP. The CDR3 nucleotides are TGTGCTAGTGGTTTGGTATTGGAGGGCTCCTACAATGAGCAGTTCTTC. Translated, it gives CASGLVLEGSYNEQFF.

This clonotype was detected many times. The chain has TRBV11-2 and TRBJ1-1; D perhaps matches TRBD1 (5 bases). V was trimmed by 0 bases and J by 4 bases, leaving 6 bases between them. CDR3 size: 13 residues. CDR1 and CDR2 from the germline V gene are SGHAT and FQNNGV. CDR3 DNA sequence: TGTGCCAGCAGCTTAGAAAGGGGCACTGAAGCTTTCTTT. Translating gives CASSLERGTEAFF.

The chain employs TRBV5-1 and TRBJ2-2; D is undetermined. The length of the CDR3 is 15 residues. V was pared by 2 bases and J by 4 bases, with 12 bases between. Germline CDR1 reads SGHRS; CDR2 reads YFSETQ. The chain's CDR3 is CASSFSGVSTGELFF. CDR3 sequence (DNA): TGCGCCAGCAGCTTCTCTGGGGTGAGCACCGGGGAGCTGTTTTTT.

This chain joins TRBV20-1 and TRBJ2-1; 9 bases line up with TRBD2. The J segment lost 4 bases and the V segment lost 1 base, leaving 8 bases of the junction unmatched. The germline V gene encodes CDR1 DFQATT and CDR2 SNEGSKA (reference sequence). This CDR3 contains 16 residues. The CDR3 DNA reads TGCAGTGCTAGAGCGCTCGGGCTAGCGGGGTACAATGAGCAGTTCTTC. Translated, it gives CSARALGLAGYNEQFF.